The 13 T cell receptor beta chains given below trace back to one sample, sequenced in a study of response to subunit inactivated influenza vaccine. TCRdb redid the calling of the RT-PCR reads with MiXCR, one entry per CDR3 protein. The sample has under 200,000 distinct CDR3 sequences; about 10% are singletons. The sequenced sample was CD8+ T cells sorted from PBMCs, obtained less than 30 months after vaccination. The receptors stem from a man in his fifties or sixties who received an inactivated influenza vaccine.

The gene calls are TRBV29-1 and TRBJ2-7, with unresolved D. The germline V gene has CDR1 SQVTM and CDR2 ANQGSEA. This CDR3 has 11 residues. The V gene lost 5 bases and the J gene lost 1 base, with 6 bases spanning the gap. CDR3 in DNA: TGCAGCGTTCTCAGTTCCTACGAGCAGTACTTC. Protein: CSVLSSYEQYF.

This clonotype has at least ten counts. This chain joins TRBV4-3 and TRBJ2-3; no definite D call. This CDR3 has 14 residues. CDR1 is LGHNA, CDR2 YSLEER, per germline. The V end lost 5 bases, the J end lost 3 bases, and 12 bases lay between the germline ends. CDR3 sequence reads: CASSDPGSTDTQYF. The CDR3 DNA sequence: TGCGCCAGCAGCGACCCTGGCAGTACAGATACGCAGTATTTT.

This clonotype was observed a handful of times. The V and J genes are TRBV7-3 and TRBJ2-2; no definite D call. V was trimmed by 3 bases and J by 5 bases, leaving 13 bases between them. The germline V gene has CDR1 SGHTA and CDR2 FQGTGA. This CDR3 has 15 residues. Written as DNA, the CDR3 is TGTGCCAGCAGCTTCTGGGGTAGGGAAACCGGGGAGCTGTTTTTT. Translation: CASSFWGRETGELFF.

This clonotype was recorded many times. V usage is TRBV5-1 and J usage is TRBJ2-7; 8 bases align to TRBD1. The V gene end was trimmed by 0 bases and the J gene end by 5 bases; junction bases not matched to a gene: 4. CDR3 length: 14 amino acids. Germline lookup yields CDR1 SGHRS and CDR2 YFSETQ. The CDR3 sequence: CASSLGQGSDEQYF. DNA for the CDR3: TGCGCCAGCAGCTTGGGACAGGGGTCGGACGAGCAGTACTTC.

This clonotype showed up just a few times. The V and J genes are TRBV9 and TRBJ2-1; 7 nucleotides match TRBD2. The CDR3 is 15 amino acids. Germline CDR1 is SGDLS and CDR2 is YYNGEE. Trimming removed 2 bases from V and 6 bases from J; junction bases left unmatched: 8. In DNA form, the CDR3 reads TGTGCCAGCAGCGTGGGCGGGAGCTTGGGCAATGAGCAGTTCTTC. It encodes CASSVGGSLGNEQFF.

This clonotype was detected a few times. This chain connects TRBV12-3 or TRBV12-4 to TRBJ2-7; D is uncertain. The CDR3 length is 12 residues. V lost 6 bases, J lost 4 bases, and 10 bases lay in between. The CDR3 sequence is CASRLDGYEQYF. The CDR3 nucleotides read TGTGCCAGCAGACTGGACGGTTACGAGCAGTACTTC.

This clonotype was counted a few times. V is TRBV28 and J is TRBJ2-3; 10 bases line up with TRBD2. Germline CDR1 is MDHEN and CDR2 is SYDVKM. The CDR3 runs 15 residues. Trimming cost V 6 bases and J 5 bases; bases outside gene matches: 8. CDR3 sequence (DNA): TGTGCCAGCAGACCCAGCGGGAGGGCCGGAGATACGCAGTATTTT. Translated: CASRPSGRAGDTQYF.

This clonotype was counted many times. This CDR3 is CASSQDSGSSYEQYF. The CDR3 nucleotides are TGCGCCAGCAGCCAAGATTCCGGGAGCTCCTACGAGCAGTACTTC. V usage is TRBV4-3 and J usage is TRBJ2-7; tentative D call: TRBD2 (6 bases). V was shortened by 0 bases and J by 0 bases, with 9 bases between the two germline ends. CDR3 length equals 15 residues. Germline assignment: CDR1 LGHNA and CDR2 YSLEER.

This clonotype has ten or more counts. The rearrangement uses TRBV6-5 and TRBJ2-1, with 9 nucleotides matching TRBD2. The CDR3 extends over 17 amino acids. The V segment lost 0 bases and the J segment 4 bases; nucleotides outside the gene matches: 7. The germline V gene has CDR1 MNHEY and CDR2 SVGAGI. CDR3 in amino acids: CASSYSISGGRYNEQFF. The CDR3 bases are TGTGCCAGCAGTTACTCGATTAGCGGGGGCCGATACAATGAGCAGTTCTTC.

This clonotype was seen a few times. The CDR3 spells CASTSGLVRASSYEQYF. Here the CDR3 DNA reads TGTGCCAGCACCTCAGGGCTCGTCCGGGCGAGCTCCTACGAGCAGTACTTC. V and J are TRBV7-8 and TRBJ2-7; D may be TRBD1 (5 bases). V was clipped by 7 bases and J by 0 bases, with 22 bases between them. This CDR3 has 17 amino acids. CDR1 and CDR2 (germline): SGHVS, FQNEAQ.

This clonotype was observed a few times. This rearrangement joins TRBV7-2 to TRBJ2-7; 9 nucleotides agree with TRBD1. The CDR3 consists of 16 residues. After removal of 0 bases from V and 4 bases from J, the junction contained 7 bases not matched to a gene. Germline V lookup: CDR1 SGHTA, CDR2 FQGNSA. The CDR3 region is CASSLAPTGGVYEQYF. The CDR3 DNA is TGTGCCAGCAGCTTAGCGCCGACAGGGGGTGTTTACGAGCAGTACTTC.

This clonotype was counted many times. V gene TRBV20-1 combines with J gene TRBJ2-1; 13 bases fit TRBD2. The germline gives CDR1 DFQATT, CDR2 SNEGSKA (reference sequence). Trimming at V came to 7 bases and at J to 2 bases, leaving 2 bases not matched to a gene. The length of the CDR3 is 14 residues. CDR3 sequence: CSGTSGGTYNEQFF. The DNA for the CDR3 is TGCAGTGGGACTAGCGGGGGTACCTACAATGAGCAGTTCTTC.

The V and J genes are TRBV2 and TRBJ2-7, with 14 bases identical to TRBD2. The CDR3 runs 15 residues. Germline V lookup: CDR1 SNHLY, CDR2 FYNNEI. Trimming cost V 4 bases and J 4 bases; bases outside gene matches: 3. The CDR3 here is CASSGTSGGPYEQYF. In DNA, the CDR3 is TGTGCCAGCAGTGGGACTAGCGGGGGGCCGTACGAGCAGTACTTC. Looking up the rest from reference TRBV2 and TRBJ2-7 gives the full variable domain: EPEVTQTPSHQVTQMGQEVILRCVPISNHLYFYWYRQILGQKVEFLVSFYNNEISEKSEIFDDQFSVERPDGSNFTLKIRSTKLEDSAMYFCASSGTSGGPYEQYFGPGTRLTVT.